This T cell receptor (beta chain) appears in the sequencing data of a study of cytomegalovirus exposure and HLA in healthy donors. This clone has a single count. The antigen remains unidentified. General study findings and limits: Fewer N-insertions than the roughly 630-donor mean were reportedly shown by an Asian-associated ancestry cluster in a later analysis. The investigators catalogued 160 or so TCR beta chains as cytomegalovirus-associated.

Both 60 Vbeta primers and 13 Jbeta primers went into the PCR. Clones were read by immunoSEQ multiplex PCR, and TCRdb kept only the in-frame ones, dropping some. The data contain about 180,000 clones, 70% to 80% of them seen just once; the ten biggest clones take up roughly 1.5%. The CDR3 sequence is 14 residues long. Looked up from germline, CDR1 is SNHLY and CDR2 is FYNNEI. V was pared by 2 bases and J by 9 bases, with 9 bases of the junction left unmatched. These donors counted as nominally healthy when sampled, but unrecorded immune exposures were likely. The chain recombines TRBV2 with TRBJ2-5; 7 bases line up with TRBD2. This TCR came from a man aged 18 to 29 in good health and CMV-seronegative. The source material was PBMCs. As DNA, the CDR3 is TGTGCCAGCAGTGAATTTGGGGGGGGAAGGGCCCAGTACTTC. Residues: CASSEFGGGRAQYF.